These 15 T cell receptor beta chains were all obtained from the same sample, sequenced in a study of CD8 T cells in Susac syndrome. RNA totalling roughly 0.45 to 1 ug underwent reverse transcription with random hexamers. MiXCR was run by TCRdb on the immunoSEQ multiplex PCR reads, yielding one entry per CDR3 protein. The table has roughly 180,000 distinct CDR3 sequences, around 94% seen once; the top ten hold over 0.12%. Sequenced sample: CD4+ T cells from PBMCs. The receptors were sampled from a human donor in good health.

The CDR3 DNA is TGTGCCAGCAGTGTCCCCCGACAGGGGGAATTCTACCAAGAGACCCAGTACTTC. This translates into CASSVPRQGEFYQETQYF. The V gene is TRBV25-1, the J gene TRBJ2-5; 9 positions match TRBD1. After removal of 4 bases from V and 0 bases from J, the junction contained 12 bases not matched to a gene. The CDR3 length is 18 residues. Germline V gene sequence: CDR1 MGHDK, CDR2 SYGVNS.

CDR3 in amino acids: CASRSQGGGYTF. In DNA form, the CDR3 reads TGTGCCAGCAGATCCCAGGGGGGCGGCTACACCTTC. This sequence joins TRBV6-5 and TRBJ1-2, with 7 bases fitting TRBD1. Germline-derived CDR1 and CDR2 are MNHEY and SVGAGI. The V segment lost 6 bases and the J segment 8 bases; nucleotides outside the gene matches: 6. CDR3 size: 12 residues.

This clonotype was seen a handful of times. The CDR3 DNA follows: TGCAGTGCCAGCGGACTAGCGGGGGGCCTGAGCTCCTACAATGAGCAGTTCTTC. As protein: CSASGLAGGLSSYNEQFF. The chain uses TRBV20-1 and TRBJ2-1, with 14 bases matching TRBD2. This CDR3 spans 18 amino acids. Trimming took 6 bases from V and 0 from J; bases not matched to a gene: 10. The V gene's germline CDR1 is DFQATT and CDR2 SNEGSKA (reference sequence).

The CDR3 DNA follows: TGTGCCATCAGCAACTCCGGGACAGGGACCGAGCAGTACTTC. It is translated as CAISNSGTGTEQYF. This chain connects TRBV10-3 to TRBJ2-7, with 9 bases lining up with TRBD1. V lost 6 bases, J lost 6 bases, and 9 bases stayed unmatched. The CDR3 runs 14 residues. From germline, CDR1 is ENHRY and CDR2 SYGVKD.

The DNA for the CDR3 is TGTGCCAGCAGTTTGGTTCGAGGTCGGGGGAATGAAAAACTGTTTTTT. Encoded protein: CASSLVRGRGNEKLFF. The chain is built from TRBV27 and TRBJ1-4; D is possibly TRBD1 (5 bases). Germline CDR1 MNHEY, CDR2 SMNVEV (reference sequence). The CDR3 consists of 16 residues. V was clipped by 3 bases and J by 5 bases, with 16 bases between them. The full variable domain, with the rest looked up from reference TRBV27 and TRBJ1-4, is EAQVTQNPRYLITVTGKKLTVTCSQNMNHEYMSWYRQDPGLGLRQIYYSMNVEVTDKGDVPEGYKVSRKEKRNFPLILESPSPNQTSLYFCASSLVRGRGNEKLFFGSGTQLSVL.

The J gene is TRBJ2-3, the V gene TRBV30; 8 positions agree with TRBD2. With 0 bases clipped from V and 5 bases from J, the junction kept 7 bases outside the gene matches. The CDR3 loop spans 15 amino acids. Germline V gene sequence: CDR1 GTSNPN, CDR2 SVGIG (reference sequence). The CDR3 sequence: CAWSVLSGGRDTQYF. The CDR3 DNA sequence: TGTGCCTGGAGTGTACTGAGCGGGGGCAGAGATACGCAGTATTTT.

DNA for the CDR3: TGTGCCAGCAGTTCACGGGTCCATGGCTACACCTTC. This gives the protein CASSSRVHGYTF. The chain employs TRBV6-2 or TRBV6-3 and TRBJ1-2; no firm D call. The CDR3 consists of 12 residues. V lost 4 bases to trimming and J lost 6 bases, with 9 bases between them. Germline V CDR1 and CDR2: MNHEY, SVGEGT.

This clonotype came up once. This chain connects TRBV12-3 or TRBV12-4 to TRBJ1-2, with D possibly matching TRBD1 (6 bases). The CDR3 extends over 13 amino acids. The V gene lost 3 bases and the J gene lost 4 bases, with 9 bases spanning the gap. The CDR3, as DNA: TGTGCCAGCAGTTTGGACAGCTTCTATGGCTACACCTTC. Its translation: CASSLDSFYGYTF.

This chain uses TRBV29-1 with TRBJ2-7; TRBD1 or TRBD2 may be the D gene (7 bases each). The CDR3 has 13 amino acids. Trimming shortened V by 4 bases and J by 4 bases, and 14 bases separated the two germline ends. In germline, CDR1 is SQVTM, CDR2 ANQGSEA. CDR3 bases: TGCAGCGTTGCTAGCAGGGGGGGGTACGAGCAGTACTTC. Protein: CSVASRGGYEQYF.

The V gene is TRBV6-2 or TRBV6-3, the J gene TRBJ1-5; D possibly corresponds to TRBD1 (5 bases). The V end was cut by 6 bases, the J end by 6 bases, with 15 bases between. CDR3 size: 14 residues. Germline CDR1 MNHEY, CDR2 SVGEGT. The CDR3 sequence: CASRMRGGGQPQHF. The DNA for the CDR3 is TGTGCCAGCAGAATGAGGGGAGGTGGTCAGCCCCAGCATTTT.

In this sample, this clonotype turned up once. This CDR3 is CASSAPSATGVTQYF. The CDR3 bases are TGTGCCAGCAGCGCCCCCTCGGCTACAGGGGTCACGCAGTATTTT. This rearrangement joins TRBV9 to TRBJ2-3; 7 bases agree with TRBD1. The germline V gene has CDR1 SGDLS and CDR2 YYNGEE. The CDR3 is 15 amino acids. With V trimmed by 3 bases and J by 9 bases, 13 bases remained unmatched.

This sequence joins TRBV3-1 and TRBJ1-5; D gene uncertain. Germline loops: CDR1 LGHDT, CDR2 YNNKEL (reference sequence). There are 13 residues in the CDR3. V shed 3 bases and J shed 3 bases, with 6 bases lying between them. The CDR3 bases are TGTGCCAGCAGCCAGGGAACCAATCAGCCCCAGCATTTT. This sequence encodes CASSQGTNQPQHF.

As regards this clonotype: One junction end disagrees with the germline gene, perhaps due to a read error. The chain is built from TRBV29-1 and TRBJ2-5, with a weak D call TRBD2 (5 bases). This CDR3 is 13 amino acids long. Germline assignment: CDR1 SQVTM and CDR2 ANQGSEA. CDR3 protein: CSVEDPGKETQYF. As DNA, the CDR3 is TGCAGCGTAGAAGACCCGGGGAAAGAGACCCAGTACTTC.

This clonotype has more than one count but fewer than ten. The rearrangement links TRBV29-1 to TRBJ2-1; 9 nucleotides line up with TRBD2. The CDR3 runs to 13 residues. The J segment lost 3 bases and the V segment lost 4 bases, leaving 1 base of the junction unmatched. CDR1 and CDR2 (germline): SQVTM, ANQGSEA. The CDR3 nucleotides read TGCAGCGTTGCGCGGGGGGGCTACAATGAGCAGTTCTTC. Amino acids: CSVARGGYNEQFF.

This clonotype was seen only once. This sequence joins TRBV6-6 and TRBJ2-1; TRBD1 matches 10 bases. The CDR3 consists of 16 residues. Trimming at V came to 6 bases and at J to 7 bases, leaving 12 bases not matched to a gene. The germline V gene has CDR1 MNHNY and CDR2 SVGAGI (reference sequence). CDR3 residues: CASRDSGTGEGNEQFF. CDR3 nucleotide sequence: TGTGCCAGCAGAGACTCAGGGACAGGGGAAGGTAATGAGCAGTTCTTC.